These 5 T cell receptor beta chains came from one sample sequenced in a study of regulatory T cells in long-lasting Graves disease. Libraries of TCR beta came from iRepertoire HTBI primers plus Arm-PCR of CDR3 regions. TCRdb redid the calling of the multiplex PCR reads with MiXCR, one entry per CDR3 protein. This table has almost 450,000 distinct CDR3 sequences, about a sixth appearing once. Time point reported: newly diagnosed GD, antithyroid drugs for less than 3 months. RNA from PBMCs was the source of the TCR library. The data also belong to a second study, concerning T cells in Graves' hyperthyroidism and ophthalmopathy.

The specimen comprised peripheral blood mononuclear cells (PBMCs), sampled at new diagnosis, from a patient treated with antithyroid drugs. These TCRs come from a woman aged 25 to 39 with Graves disease.

This clonotype occurred a few times. The chain has TRBV10-1 and TRBJ2-7; a weak D match, TRBD2 (5 bases). This CDR3 spans 14 amino acids. The germline CDR1 and CDR2 sequences are WNHNN and SYGVQD (reference sequence). The V end was cut by 0 bases, the J end by 5 bases, with 11 bases between. The DNA of the CDR3 is TGCGCCAGCAGTGAGTCTGGGAGACCCAACGAGCAGTACTTC. Protein sequence: CASSESGRPNEQYF.

This clonotype occurred many times. The chain recombines TRBV6-1 with TRBJ2-1; 10 nucleotides line up with TRBD2. V lost 6 bases and J lost 2; bases outside the gene matches: 4. Germline V gene lookup returns CDR1 MNHNS and CDR2 SASEGT. The CDR3 covers 15 residues. CDR3 loop: CASRPGLAAYNEQFF. The CDR3 nucleotides are TGTGCCAGCAGACCTGGACTAGCGGCCTACAATGAGCAGTTCTTC.

The sample holds many counts of this clonotype. This chain joins TRBV29-1 and TRBJ2-4; possibly TRBD2 for D (6 bases). Trimming removed 6 bases from V and 0 bases from J, with 12 bases in between. The CDR3 runs to 14 residues. In germline, CDR1 is SQVTM, CDR2 ANQGSEA. CDR3 protein: CSVITGLAKNIQYF. The CDR3 DNA sequence: TGCAGCGTAATTACGGGACTAGCCAAAAACATTCAGTACTTC. The full variable domain, rest sourced from reference TRBV29-1 and TRBJ2-4, is SAVISQKPSRDICQRGTSLTIQCQVDSQVTMMFWYRQQPGQSLTLIATANQGSEATYESGFVIDKFPISRPNLTFSTLTVSNMSPEDSSIYLCSVITGLAKNIQYFGAGTRLSVL.

At least ten counts were recorded for this clonotype. The chain links TRBV11-2 to TRBJ2-3, with a weak D call TRBD1 (5 bases). The V and J ends lost 6 bases and 3 bases respectively, with 13 bases between them. There are 14 residues in the CDR3. Per the germline V gene, CDR1 is SGHAT and CDR2 is FQNNGV. The CDR3 loop is CASRSIQGTDTQYF. For the CDR3, the DNA is TGTGCCAGCAGGTCAATTCAGGGAACAGATACGCAGTATTTT.

Many counts were recorded for this clonotype. The V call is TRBV7-2, the J call TRBJ2-3, with D unresolved. The CDR3 totals 12 residues. Germline CDR1 reads SGHTA; CDR2 reads FQGNSA. Trimming shortened V by 3 bases and J by 6 bases, and 7 bases separated the two germline ends. CDR3 DNA: TGTGCCAGCAGCTTCGATGGGGATACGCAGTATTTT. Amino acids: CASSFDGDTQYF. The entire variable domain, with the rest obtained from reference TRBV7-2 and TRBJ2-3, is as follows: GAGVSQSPSNKVTEKGKDVELRCDPISGHTALYWYRQSLGQGLEFLIYFQGNSAPDKSGLPSDRFSAERTGGSVSTLTIQRTQQEDSAVYLCASSFDGDTQYFGPGTRLTVL.